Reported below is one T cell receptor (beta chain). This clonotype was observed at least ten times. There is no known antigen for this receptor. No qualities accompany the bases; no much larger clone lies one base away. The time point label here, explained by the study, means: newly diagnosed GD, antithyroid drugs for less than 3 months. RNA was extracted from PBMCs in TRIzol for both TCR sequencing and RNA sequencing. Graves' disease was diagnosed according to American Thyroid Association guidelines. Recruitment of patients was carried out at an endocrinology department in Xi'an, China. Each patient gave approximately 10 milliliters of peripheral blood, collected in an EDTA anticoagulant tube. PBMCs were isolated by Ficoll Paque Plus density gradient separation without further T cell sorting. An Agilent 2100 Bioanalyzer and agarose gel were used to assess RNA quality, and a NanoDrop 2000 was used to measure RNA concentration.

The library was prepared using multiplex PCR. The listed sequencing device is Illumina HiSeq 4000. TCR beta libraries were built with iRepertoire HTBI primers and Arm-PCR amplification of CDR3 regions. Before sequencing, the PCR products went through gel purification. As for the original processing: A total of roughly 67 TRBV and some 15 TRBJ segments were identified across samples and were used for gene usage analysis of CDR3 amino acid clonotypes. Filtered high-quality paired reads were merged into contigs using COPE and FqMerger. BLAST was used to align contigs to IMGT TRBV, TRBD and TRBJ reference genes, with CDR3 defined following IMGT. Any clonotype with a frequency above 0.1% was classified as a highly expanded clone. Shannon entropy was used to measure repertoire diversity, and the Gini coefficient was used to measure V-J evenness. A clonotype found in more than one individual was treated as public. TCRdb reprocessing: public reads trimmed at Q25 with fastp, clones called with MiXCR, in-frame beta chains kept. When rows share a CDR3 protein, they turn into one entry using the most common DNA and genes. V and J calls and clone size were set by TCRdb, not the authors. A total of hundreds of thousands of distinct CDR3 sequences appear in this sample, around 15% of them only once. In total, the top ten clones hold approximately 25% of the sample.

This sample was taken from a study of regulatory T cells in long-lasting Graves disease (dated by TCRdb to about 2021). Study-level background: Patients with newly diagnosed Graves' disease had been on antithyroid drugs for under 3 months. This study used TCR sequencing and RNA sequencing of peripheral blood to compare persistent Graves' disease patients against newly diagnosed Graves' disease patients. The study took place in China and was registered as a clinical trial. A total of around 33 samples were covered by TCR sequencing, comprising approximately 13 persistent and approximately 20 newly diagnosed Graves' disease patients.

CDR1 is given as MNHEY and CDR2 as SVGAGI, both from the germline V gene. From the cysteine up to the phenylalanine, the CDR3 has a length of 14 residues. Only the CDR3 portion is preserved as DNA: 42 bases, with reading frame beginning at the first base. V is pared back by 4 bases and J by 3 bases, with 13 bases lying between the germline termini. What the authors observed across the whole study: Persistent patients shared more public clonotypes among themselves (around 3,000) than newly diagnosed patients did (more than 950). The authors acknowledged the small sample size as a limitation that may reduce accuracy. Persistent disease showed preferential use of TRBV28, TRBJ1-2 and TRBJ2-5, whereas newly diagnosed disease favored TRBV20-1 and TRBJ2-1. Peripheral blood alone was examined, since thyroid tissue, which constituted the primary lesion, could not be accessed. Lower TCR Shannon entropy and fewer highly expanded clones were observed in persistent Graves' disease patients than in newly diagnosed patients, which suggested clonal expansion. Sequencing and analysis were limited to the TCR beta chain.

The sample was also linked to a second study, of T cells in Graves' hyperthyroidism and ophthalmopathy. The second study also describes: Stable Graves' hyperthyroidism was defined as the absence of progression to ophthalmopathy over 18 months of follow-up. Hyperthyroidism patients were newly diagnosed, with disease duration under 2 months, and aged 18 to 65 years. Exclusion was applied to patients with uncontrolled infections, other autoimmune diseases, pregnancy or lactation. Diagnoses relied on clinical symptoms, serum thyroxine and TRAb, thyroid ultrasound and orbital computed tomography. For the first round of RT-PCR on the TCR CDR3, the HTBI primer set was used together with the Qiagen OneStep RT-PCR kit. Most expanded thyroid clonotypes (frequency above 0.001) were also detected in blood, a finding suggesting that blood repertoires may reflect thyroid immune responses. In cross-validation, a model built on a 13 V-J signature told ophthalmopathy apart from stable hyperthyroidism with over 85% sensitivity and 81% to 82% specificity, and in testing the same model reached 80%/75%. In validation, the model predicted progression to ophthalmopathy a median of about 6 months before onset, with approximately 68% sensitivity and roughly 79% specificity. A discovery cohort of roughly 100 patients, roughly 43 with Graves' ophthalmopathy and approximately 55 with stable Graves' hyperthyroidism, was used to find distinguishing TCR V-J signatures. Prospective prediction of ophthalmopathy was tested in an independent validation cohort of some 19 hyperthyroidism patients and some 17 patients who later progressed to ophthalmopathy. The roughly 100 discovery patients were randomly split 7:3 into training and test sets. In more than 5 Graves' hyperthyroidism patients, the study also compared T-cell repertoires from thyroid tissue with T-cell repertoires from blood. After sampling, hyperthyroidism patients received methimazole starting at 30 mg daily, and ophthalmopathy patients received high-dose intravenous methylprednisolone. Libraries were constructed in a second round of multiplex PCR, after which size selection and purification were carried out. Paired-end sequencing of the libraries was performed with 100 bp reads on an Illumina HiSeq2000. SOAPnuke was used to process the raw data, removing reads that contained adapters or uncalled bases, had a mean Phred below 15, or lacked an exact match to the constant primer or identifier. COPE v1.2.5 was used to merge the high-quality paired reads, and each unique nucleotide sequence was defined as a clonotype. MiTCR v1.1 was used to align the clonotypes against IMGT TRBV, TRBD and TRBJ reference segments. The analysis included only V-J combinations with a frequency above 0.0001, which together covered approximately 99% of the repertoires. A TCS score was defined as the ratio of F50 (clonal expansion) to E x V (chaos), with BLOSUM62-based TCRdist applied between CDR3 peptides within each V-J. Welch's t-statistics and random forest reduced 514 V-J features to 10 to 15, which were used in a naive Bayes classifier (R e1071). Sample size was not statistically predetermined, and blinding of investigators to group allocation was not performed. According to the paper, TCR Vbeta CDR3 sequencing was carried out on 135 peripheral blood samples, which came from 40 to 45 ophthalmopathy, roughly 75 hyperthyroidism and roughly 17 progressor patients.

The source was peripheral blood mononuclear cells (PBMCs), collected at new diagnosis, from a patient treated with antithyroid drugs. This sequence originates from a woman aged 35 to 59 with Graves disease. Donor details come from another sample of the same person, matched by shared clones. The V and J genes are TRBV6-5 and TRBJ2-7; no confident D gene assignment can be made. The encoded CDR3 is CASSSLDWRYEQYF. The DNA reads TGTGCCAGCAGTTCGTTAGACTGGCGCTACGAGCAGTACTTC.